This record concerns one T cell receptor beta chain sequence. The data stem from a study of shared clonotypes between healthy human individuals. TCRdb's copy holds only in-frame clones and misses some; the assay was immunoSEQ multiplex PCR. The sample lists a few million clones, roughly 92% occurring once. Germline lookup yields CDR1 LGHNA and CDR2 YSLEER. The V gene lost 2 bases and the J gene lost 5 bases, with 6 bases spanning the gap. The CDR3 covers 13 residues. This TCR came from a man between 18 and 29 years old in good health. Sample: naive CD4+ T cells sorted from blood. Subset specified: CD45RA+ positively selected. The chain has TRBV4-3 and TRBJ2-2, with D unresolved. CDR3 protein: CASSQQMTGELFF. The DNA for the CDR3 is TGCGCCAGCAGCCAACAGATGACCGGGGAGCTGTTTTTT.